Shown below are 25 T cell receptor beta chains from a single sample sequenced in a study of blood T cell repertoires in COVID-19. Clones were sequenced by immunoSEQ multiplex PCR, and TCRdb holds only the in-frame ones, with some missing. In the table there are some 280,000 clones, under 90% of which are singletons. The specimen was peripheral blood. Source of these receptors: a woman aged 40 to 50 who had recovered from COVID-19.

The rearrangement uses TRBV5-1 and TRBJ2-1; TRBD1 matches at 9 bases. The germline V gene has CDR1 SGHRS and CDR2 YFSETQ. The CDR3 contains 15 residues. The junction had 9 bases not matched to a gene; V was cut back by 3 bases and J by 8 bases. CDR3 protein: CASSSYPDRGYEQFF. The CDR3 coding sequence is TGCGCCAGCAGCTCATACCCGGACAGGGGTTATGAGCAGTTCTTC.

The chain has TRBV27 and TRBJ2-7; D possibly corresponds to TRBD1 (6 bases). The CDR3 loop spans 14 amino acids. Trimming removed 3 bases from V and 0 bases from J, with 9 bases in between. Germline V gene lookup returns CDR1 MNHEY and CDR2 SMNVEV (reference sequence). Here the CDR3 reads CASSLGTFSYEQYF. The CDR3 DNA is TGTGCCAGCAGTTTGGGGACATTCTCCTACGAGCAGTACTTC.

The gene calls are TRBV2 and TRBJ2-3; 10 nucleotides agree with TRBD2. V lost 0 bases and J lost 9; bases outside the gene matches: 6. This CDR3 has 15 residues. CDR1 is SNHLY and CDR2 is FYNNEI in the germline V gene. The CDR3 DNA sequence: TGTGCCAGCAGTGAAGCAGGGCTAGCGGGGGCCACGCAGTATTTT. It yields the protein CASSEAGLAGATQYF.

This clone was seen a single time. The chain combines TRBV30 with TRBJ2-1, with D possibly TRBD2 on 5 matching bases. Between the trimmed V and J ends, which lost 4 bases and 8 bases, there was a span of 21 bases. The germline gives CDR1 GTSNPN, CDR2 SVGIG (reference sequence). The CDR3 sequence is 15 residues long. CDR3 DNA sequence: TGTGCCTGGATCAAACAAGGTTTAGCGCCGGATGAGCAGTTCTTC. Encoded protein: CAWIKQGLAPDEQFF.

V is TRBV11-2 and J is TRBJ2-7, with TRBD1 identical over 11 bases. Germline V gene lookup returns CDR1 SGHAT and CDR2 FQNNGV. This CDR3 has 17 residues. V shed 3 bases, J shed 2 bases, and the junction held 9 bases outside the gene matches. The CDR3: CASSFNPPGQGAYEQYF. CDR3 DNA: TGTGCCAGCAGCTTTAACCCCCCGGGACAGGGGGCCTACGAGCAGTACTTC.

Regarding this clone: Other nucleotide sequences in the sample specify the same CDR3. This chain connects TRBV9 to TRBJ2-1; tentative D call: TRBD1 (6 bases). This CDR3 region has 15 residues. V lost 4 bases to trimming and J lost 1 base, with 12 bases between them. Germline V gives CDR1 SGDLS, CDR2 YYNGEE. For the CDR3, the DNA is TGTGCCAGCAGCCCCCCAGGGGTTTCCTACAATGAGCAGTTCTTC. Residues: CASSPPGVSYNEQFF.

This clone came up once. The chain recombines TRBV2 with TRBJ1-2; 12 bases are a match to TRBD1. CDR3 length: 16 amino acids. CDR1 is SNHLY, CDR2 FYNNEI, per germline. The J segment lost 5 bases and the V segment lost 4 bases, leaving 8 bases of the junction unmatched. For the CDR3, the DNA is TGTGCCAGCAGTGTGGGGACAGGGGGCGGAATGTATGGCTACACCTTC. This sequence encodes CASSVGTGGGMYGYTF.

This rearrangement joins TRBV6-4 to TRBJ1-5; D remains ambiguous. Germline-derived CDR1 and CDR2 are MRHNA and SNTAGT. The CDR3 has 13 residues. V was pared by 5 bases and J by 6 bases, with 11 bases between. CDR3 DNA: TGTGCCAGCAGTACGACATTTGGTCAGCCCCAGCATTTT. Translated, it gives CASSTTFGQPQHF.

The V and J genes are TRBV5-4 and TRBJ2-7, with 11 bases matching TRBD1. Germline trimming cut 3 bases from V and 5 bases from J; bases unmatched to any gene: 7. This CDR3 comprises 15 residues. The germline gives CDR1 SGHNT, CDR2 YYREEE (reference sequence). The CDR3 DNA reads TGTGCCAGCAGCTCTTGGACAGGGGGCAGGGACGAGCAGTACTTC. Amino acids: CASSSWTGGRDEQYF.

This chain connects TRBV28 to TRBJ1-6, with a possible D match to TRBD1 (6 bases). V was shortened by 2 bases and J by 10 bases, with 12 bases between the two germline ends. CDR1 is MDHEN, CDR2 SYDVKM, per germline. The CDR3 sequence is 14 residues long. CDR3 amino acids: CASSLGQGWSPLHF. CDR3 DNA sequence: TGTGCCAGCAGTTTAGGGCAGGGGTGGTCACCCCTCCACTTT.

CDR3 residues: CASKRGLQETQYF. In DNA form, the CDR3 reads TGCGCCAGCAAGCGGGGGTTACAAGAGACCCAGTACTTC. V is TRBV5-1 and J is TRBJ2-5; 8 bases map to TRBD2. CDR1 is SGHRS, CDR2 YFSETQ, per germline. V lost 6 bases to trimming and J lost 2 bases; unmatched junction nucleotides: 3. The CDR3 totals 13 residues. The full variable domain, rest sourced from reference TRBV5-1 and TRBJ2-5, is KAGVTQTPRYLIKTRGQQVTLSCSPISGHRSVSWYQQTPGQGLQFLFEYFSETQRNKGNFPGRFSGRQFSNSRSEMNVSTLELGDSALYLCASKRGLQETQYFGPGTRLLVL.

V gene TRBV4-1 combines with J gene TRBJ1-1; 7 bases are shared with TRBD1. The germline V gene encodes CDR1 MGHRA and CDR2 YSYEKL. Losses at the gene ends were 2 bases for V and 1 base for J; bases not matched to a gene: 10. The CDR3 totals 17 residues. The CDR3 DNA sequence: TGCGCCAGCAGCCAAAACCCCGCTCGGGACAGGAACACTGAAGCTTTCTTT. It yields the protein CASSQNPARDRNTEAFF.

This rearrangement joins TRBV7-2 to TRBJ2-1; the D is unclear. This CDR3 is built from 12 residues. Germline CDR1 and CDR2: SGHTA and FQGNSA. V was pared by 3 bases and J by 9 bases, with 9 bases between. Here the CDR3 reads CASSLELLEQFF. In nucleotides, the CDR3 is TGTGCCAGCAGCTTGGAGCTTCTTGAGCAGTTCTTC.

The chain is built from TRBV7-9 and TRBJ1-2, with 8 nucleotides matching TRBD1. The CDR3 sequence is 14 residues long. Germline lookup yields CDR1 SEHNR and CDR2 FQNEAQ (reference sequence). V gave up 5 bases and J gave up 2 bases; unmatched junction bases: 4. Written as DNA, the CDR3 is TGTGCCAGCAGCCGGACAGGGCCCAACTATGGCTACACCTTC. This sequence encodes CASSRTGPNYGYTF.

The CDR3 here is CASQGTEVTEAFF. The CDR3 bases are TGTGCCAGCCAAGGGACAGAAGTCACTGAAGCTTTCTTT. This chain joins TRBV18 and TRBJ1-1; the match to TRBD1 covers 7 bases. The CDR3 consists of 13 residues. Germline V CDR1 and CDR2: KGHSH, LQKENI. Losses at the gene ends were 8 bases for V and 4 bases for J; bases not matched to a gene: 7.

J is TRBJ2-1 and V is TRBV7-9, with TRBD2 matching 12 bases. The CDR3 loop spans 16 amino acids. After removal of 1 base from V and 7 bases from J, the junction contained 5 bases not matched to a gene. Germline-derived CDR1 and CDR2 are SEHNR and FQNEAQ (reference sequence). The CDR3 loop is CASSLGGTSGLNEQFF. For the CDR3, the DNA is TGTGCCAGCAGCTTAGGGGGGACTAGCGGGTTGAATGAGCAGTTCTTC.

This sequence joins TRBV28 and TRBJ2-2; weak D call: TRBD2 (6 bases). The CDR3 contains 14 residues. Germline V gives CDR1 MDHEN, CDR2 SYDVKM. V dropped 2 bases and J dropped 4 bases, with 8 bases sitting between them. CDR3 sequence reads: CASSLRGTTGELFF. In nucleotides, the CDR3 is TGTGCCAGCAGTTTACGGGGGACCACCGGGGAGCTGTTTTTT.

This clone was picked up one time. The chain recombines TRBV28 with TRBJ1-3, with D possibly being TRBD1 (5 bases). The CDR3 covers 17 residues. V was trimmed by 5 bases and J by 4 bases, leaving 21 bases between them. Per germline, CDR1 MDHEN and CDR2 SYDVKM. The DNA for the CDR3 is TGTGCCAGCAGTCCACCCGGGGGTTGGGGCAGGGGAAACACCATATATTTT. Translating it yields CASSPPGGWGRGNTIYF.

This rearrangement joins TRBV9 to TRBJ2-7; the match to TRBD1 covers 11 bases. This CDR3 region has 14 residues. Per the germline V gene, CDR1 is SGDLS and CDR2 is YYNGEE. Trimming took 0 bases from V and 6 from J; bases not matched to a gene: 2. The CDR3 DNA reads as TGTGCCAGCAGCGTAGGGGACAGGGGGAGCGAGCAGTACTTC. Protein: CASSVGDRGSEQYF.

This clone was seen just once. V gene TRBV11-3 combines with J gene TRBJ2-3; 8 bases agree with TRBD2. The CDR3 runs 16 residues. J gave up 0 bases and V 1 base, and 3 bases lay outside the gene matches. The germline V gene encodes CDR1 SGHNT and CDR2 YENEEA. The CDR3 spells CASSLGRGASTDTQYF. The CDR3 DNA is TGTGCCAGCAGCTTAGGGCGGGGGGCCAGCACAGATACGCAGTATTTT.

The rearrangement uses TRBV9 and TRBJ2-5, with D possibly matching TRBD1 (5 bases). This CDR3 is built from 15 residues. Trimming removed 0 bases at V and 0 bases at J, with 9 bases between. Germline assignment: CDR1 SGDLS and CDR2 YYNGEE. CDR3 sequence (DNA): TGTGCCAGCAGCGTAGAGGCAGGGTACCAAGAGACCCAGTACTTC. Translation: CASSVEAGYQETQYF.

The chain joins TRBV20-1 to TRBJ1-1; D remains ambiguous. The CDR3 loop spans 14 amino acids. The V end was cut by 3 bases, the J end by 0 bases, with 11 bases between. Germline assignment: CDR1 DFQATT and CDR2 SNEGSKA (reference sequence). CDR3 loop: CSASVAGMNTEAFF. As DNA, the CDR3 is TGCAGTGCTAGTGTAGCGGGGATGAACACTGAAGCTTTCTTT.

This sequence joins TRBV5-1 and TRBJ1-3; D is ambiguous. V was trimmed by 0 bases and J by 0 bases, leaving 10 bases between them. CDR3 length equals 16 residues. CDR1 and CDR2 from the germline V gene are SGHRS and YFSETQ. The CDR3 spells CASSLDPYGSGNTIYF. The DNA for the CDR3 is TGCGCCAGCAGCTTGGACCCTTACGGCTCTGGAAACACCATATATTTT.

CDR3 nucleotide sequence: TGTGCCAGCCTCAATACAGGGGCCAAAAACATTCAGTACTTC. This sequence encodes CASLNTGAKNIQYF. V usage is TRBV28 and J usage is TRBJ2-4; the D gene is possibly TRBD1 (6 bases). Germline lookup yields CDR1 MDHEN and CDR2 SYDVKM. The CDR3 has 14 residues. V dropped 8 bases and J dropped 1 base, with 12 bases sitting between them. The whole variable domain, filled in from reference TRBV28 and TRBJ2-4, reads DVKVTQSSRYLVKRTGEKVFLECVQDMDHENMFWYRQDPGLGLRLIYFSYDVKMKEKGDIPEGYSVSREKKERFSLILESASTNQTSMYLCASLNTGAKNIQYFGAGTRLSVL.

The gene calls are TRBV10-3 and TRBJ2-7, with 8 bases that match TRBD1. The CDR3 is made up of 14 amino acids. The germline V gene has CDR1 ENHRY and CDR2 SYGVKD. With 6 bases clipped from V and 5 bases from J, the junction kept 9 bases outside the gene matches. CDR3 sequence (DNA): TGTGCCATCAGATCGGAGACAGGGGATCACGAGCAGTACTTC. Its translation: CAIRSETGDHEQYF.